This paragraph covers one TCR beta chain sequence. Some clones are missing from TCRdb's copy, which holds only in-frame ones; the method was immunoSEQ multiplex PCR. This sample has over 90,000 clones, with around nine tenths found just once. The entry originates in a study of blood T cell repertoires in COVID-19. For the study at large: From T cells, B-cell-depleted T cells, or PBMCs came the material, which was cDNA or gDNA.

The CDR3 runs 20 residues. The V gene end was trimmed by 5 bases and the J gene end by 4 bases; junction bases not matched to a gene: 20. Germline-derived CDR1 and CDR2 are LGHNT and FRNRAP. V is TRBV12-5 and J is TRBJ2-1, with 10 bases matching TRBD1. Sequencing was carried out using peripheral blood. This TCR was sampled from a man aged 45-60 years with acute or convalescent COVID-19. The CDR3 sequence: CASGGHPFGQGGHKYNEQFF. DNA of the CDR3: TGTGCTAGTGGTGGACACCCATTCGGACAGGGGGGACACAAGTACAATGAGCAGTTCTTC.